The TCR beta chain under discussion was sequenced for a study of blood T cell repertoires in COVID-19. Study-wide background: Sites across the United States, Italy and Spain contributed samples from acute and convalescent COVID-19.

The CDR3 runs 18 residues. V lost 2 bases to trimming and J lost 0 bases; unmatched junction nucleotides: 10. CDR1 and CDR2 (germline): SGHRS, YFSETQ. The repertoire was sequenced with immunoSEQ multiplex PCR; TCRdb's copy has only in-frame clones and lacks some. The sample contains 200,000 to 250,000 clones, approximately 86% of which appear only once. The clonotype originates from a young woman with COVID-19, enrolled during active disease. The material sequenced was peripheral blood. This sequence joins TRBV5-1 and TRBJ2-3; 9 nucleotides line up with TRBD2. The CDR3 sequence: CASSLRRGGLVSTDTQYF. Written as DNA, the CDR3 is TGCGCCAGCAGCTTACGGCGGGGGGGCCTTGTGAGCACAGATACGCAGTATTTT. The variable domain in full, completed from reference TRBV5-1 and TRBJ2-3, reads KAGVTQTPRYLIKTRGQQVTLSCSPISGHRSVSWYQQTPGQGLQFLFEYFSETQRNKGNFPGRFSGRQFSNSRSEMNVSTLELGDSALYLCASSLRRGGLVSTDTQYFGPGTRLTVL.